This T cell receptor (beta chain) was identified during a study of patients and donors after allogeneic stem cell transplantation. TCRdb re-analysed the RT-PCR reads in MiXCR, keeping a single row per CDR3 protein. The table lists under 95,000 distinct CDR3 sequences, approximately 5% of them singletons. This clonotype has just a few counts. Trimming cost V 4 bases and J 5 bases, with 14 bases left between them. The CDR3 is made up of 14 amino acids. CDR1 and CDR2 from the germline V gene are LNHDA and SQIVND (reference sequence). Material: blood, either unsorted or a sorted T cell fraction (not recorded which). This clonotype was sampled from a human donor who was either an allogeneic HSCT recipient or a stem cell or donor lymphocyte infusion donor (not recorded which). It is not recorded whose cells these are; they may come from a transplant donor. The chain couples TRBV19 to TRBJ1-1; a weak D match, TRBD1 (5 bases). CDR3 protein: CASSNQGGGTEAFF. DNA of the CDR3: TGTGCCAGTAGTAACCAGGGAGGAGGGACTGAAGCTTTCTTT.